The following is a T cell receptor beta chain sequence with its context. The table came from immunoSEQ multiplex PCR; TCRdb's copy has only in-frame clones and leaves some out. The sample carries about 35,000 clones, 90% to 95% recorded once. The sample is drawn from a study of T cell changes during pregnancy in multiple sclerosis. This CDR3 is 14 amino acids long. After removal of 8 bases from V and 11 bases from J, the junction contained 12 bases not matched to a gene. CDR1 is MGHRA, CDR2 YSYEKL, per germline. The source material was CD4+ T cells from peripheral blood mononuclear cells, sampled in the first trimester of pregnancy. This clonotype originated in a female donor with multiple sclerosis, enrolled in a pregnancy study. The genes are TRBV4-1 and TRBJ1-6; TRBD1 aligns across 7 bases. The DNA of the CDR3 is TGCGCCAGCGCCCTAACAGGGGCTTTTGCACCCCTCCACTTT. As protein: CASALTGAFAPLHF.